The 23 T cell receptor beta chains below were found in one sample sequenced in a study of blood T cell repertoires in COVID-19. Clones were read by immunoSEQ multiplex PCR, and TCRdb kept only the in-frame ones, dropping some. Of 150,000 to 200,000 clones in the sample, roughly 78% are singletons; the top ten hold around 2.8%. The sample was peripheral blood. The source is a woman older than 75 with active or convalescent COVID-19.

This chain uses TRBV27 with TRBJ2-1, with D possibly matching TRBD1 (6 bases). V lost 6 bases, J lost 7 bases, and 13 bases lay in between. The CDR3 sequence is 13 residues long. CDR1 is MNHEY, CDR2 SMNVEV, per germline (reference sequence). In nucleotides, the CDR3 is TGTGCCAGCAGGGACAGCCTTTATAATGAGCAGTTCTTC. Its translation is CASRDSLYNEQFF.

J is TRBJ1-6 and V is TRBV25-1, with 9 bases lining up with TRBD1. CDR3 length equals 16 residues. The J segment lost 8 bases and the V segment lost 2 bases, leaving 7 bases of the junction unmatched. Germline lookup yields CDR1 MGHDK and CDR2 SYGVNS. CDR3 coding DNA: TGTGCCAGCAGTGAACCCCGCACAGGGGGCGATTCACCCCTCCACTTT. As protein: CASSEPRTGGDSPLHF.

CDR3 sequence: CASSHPGANTEAFF. The CDR3 DNA is TGTGCCAGCAGCCATCCAGGGGCGAACACTGAAGCTTTCTTT. The chain has TRBV3-1 (or the pseudogene TRBV3-2) and TRBJ1-1; D might be TRBD1 (6 bases). The CDR3 totals 14 residues. Germline V gives CDR1 LGHDT, CDR2 YNNKEL (reference sequence). V was trimmed by 3 bases and J by 1 base, leaving 9 bases between them.

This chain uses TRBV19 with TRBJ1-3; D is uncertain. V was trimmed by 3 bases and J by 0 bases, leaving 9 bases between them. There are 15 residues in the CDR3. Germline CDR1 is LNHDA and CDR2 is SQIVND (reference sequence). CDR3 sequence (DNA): TGTGCCAGTAGTATGAGGCAAATCTCTGGAAACACCATATATTTT. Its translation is CASSMRQISGNTIYF.

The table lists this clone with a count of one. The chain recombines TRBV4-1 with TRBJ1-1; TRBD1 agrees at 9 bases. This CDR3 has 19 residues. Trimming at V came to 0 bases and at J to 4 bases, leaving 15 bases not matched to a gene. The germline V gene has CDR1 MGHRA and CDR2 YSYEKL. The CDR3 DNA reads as TGCGCCAGCAGCCAAGACGCTGGGAACAGGGGGCACCAAGGCACTGAAGCTTTCTTT. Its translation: CASSQDAGNRGHQGTEAFF.

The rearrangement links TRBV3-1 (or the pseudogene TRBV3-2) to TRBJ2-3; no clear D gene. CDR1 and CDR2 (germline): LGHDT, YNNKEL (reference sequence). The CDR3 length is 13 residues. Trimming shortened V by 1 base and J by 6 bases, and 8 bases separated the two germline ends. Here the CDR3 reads CASSQGLLDTQYF. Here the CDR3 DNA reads TGTGCCAGCAGCCAAGGGCTCCTGGATACGCAGTATTTT.

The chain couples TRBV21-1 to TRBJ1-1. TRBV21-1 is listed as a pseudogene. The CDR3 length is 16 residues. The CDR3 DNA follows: TGTGCCAGCAGCAAACACCCGGTGATTCGGAACACTGAAGCTTTCTTT. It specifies CASSKHPVIRNTEAFF.

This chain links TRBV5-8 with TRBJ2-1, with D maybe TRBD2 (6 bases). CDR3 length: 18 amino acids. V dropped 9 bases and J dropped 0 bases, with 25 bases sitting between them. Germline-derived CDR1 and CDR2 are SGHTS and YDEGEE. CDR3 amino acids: CATLGLATIHSSYNEQFF. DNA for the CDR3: TGTGCCACCCTTGGGCTAGCGACTATCCATAGCTCCTACAATGAGCAGTTCTTC.

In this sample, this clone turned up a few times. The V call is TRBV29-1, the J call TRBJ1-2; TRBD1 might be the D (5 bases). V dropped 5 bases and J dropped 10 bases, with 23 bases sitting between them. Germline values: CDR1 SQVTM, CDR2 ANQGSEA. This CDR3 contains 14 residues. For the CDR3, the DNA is TGCAGCGTTTGGGGGGACGGGAACAGCCGTATCTACACCTTC. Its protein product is CSVWGDGNSRIYTF.

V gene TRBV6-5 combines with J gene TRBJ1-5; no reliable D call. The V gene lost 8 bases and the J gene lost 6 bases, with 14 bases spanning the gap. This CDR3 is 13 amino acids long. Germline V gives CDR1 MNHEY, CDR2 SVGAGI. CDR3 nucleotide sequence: TGTGCCAGCCGGGAGGATTTCCCTCAGCCCCAGCATTTT. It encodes CASREDFPQPQHF.

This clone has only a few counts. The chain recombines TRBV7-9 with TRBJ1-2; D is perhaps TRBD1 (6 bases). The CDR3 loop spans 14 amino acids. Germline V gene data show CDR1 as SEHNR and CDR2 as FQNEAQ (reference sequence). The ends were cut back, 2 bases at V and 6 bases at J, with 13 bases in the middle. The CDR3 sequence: CASSLQQGRNGYTF. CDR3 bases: TGTGCCAGCAGCTTACAACAGGGAAGGAATGGCTACACCTTC.

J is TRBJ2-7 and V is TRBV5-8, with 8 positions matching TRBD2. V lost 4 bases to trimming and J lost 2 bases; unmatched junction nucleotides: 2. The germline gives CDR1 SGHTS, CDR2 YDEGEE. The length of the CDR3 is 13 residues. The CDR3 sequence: CASSRGGTYEQYF. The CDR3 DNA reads TGTGCCAGCAGCCGGGGGGGTACCTACGAGCAGTACTTC.

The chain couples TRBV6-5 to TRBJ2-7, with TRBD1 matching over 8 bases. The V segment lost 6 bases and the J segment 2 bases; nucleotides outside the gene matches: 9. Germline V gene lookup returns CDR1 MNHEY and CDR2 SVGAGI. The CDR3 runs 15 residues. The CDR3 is CASSMRQGWPYEQYF. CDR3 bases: TGTGCCAGCAGCATGAGACAGGGGTGGCCCTACGAGCAGTACTTC.

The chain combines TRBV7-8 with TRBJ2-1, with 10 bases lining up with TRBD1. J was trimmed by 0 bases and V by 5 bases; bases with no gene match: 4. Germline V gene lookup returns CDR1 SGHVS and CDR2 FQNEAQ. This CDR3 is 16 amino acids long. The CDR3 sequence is CASSPWTGGSYNEQFF. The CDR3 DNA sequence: TGTGCCAGCAGCCCCTGGACAGGGGGCTCCTACAATGAGCAGTTCTTC.

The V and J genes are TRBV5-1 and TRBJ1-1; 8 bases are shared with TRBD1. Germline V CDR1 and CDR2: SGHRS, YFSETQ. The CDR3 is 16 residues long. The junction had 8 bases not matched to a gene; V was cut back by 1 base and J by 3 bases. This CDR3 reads CASSLSRGRGDTEAFF. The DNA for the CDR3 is TGCGCCAGCAGCTTGAGCAGGGGGCGTGGGGACACTGAAGCTTTCTTT. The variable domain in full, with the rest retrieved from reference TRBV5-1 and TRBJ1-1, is KAGVTQTPRYLIKTRGQQVTLSCSPISGHRSVSWYQQTPGQGLQFLFEYFSETQRNKGNFPGRFSGRQFSNSRSEMNVSTLELGDSALYLCASSLSRGRGDTEAFFGQGTRLTVV.

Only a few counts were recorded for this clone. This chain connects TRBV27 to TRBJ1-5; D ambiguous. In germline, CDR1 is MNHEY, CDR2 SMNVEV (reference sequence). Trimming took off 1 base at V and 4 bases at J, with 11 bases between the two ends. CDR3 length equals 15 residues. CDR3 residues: CASSLFGGLNQPQHF. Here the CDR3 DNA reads TGTGCCAGCAGTTTATTCGGAGGCTTAAATCAGCCCCAGCATTTT.

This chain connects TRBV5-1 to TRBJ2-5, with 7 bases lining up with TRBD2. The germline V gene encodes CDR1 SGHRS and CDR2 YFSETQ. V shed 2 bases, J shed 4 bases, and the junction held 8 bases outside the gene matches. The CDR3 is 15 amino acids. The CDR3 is CASSFPDGGRETQYF. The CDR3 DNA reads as TGCGCCAGCAGCTTTCCGGACGGGGGGAGAGAGACCCAGTACTTC.

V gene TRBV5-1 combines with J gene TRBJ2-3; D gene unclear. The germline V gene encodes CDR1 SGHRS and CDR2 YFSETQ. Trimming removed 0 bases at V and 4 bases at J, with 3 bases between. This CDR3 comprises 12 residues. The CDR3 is CASSLGADTQYF. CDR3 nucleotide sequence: TGCGCCAGCAGCTTGGGAGCAGATACGCAGTATTTT.

This chain's CDR3 is CASSEGLRPYF. CDR3 DNA: TGTGCCAGCAGTGAGGGTCTGAGGCCGTACTTC. The chain has TRBV2 and TRBJ2-7; D is uncertain. Germline CDR1 and CDR2: SNHLY and FYNNEI. The CDR3 is 11 amino acids. Between the trimmed V and J ends, which lost 3 bases and 12 bases, there was a span of 12 bases.

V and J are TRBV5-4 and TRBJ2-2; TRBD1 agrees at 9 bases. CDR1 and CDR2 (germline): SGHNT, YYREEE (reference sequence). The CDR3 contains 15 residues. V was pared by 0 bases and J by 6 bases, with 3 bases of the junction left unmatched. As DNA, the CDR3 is TGTGCCAGCAGCTTGGAAGGGACAGGGCCCGGGGAGCTGTTTTTT. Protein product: CASSLEGTGPGELFF.

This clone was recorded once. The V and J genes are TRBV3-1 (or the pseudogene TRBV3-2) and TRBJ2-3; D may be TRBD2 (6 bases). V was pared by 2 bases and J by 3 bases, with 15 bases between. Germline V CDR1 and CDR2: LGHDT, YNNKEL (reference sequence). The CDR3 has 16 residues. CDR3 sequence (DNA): TGTGCCAGCAGCCAACACACCGGGGGAGAAACAGATACGCAGTATTTT. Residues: CASSQHTGGETDTQYF.

The CDR3 here is CASSYGLAGDEQFF. The CDR3 bases are TGCGCCAGCAGCTATGGACTAGCTGGCGATGAGCAGTTCTTC. V gene TRBV5-1 combines with J gene TRBJ2-1, with 8 bases matching TRBD2. Trimming cost V 3 bases and J 8 bases; bases outside gene matches: 7. From germline, CDR1 is SGHRS and CDR2 YFSETQ. The CDR3 is made up of 14 amino acids.

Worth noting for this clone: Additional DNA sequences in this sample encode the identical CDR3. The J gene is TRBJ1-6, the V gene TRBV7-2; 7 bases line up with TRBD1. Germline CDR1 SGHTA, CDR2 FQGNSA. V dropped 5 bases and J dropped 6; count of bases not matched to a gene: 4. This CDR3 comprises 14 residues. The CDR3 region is CASSPRQGNSPLHF. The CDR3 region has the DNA TGTGCCAGCAGCCCCCGACAGGGTAATTCACCCCTCCACTTT. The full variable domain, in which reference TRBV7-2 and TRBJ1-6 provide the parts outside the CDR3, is GAGVSQSPSNKVTEKGKDVELRCDPISGHTALYWYRQSLGQGLEFLIYFQGNSAPDKSGLPSDRFSAERTGGSVSTLTIQRTQQEDSAVYLCASSPRQGNSPLHFGNGTRLTVT.